This entry concerns a single T cell receptor (beta chain). The source of the sample is a study of OX40 agonist ivuxolimab in advanced cancers. The wider study: There were three patients with partial responses, one having hepatocellular carcinoma and two cutaneous melanoma.

This CDR3 contains 13 residues. The germline V gene has CDR1 SGDLS and CDR2 YYNGEE. J was trimmed by 6 bases and V by 3 bases; bases with no gene match: 2. Only in-frame clones appear in the TCRdb table, and some are missing; sequencing was by immunoSEQ multiplex PCR. The sample records fewer than 85,000 clones, about 73% being singletons. The V and J genes are TRBV9 and TRBJ1-1; the match to TRBD1 covers 10 bases. Sequencing used CD4+ or CD8+ T cells sorted from blood, obtained in a trial of the OX40 agonist ivuxolimab. The TCR originated in an adult with an advanced solid tumor such as melanoma, head and neck, liver or kidney cancer. CDR3 sequence reads: CASSGDRGAEAFF. The DNA of the CDR3 is TGTGCCAGCAGCGGGGACAGGGGCGCTGAAGCTTTCTTT.